Presented here are 8 T cell receptor beta chains from one specimen sequenced in a study of identical twins. A single record per CDR3 protein comes from TCRdb applying MiXCR to the 5' RACE reads. The sample yields some 790,000 distinct CDR3 sequences, 15% to 20% seen once. This sample was shared with a second study, whose subject was T cells expressing NK-cell markers.

Sequenced sample: PBMCs. These TCRs come from a woman aged 18-29 years in good health.

This clonotype is a singleton in its sample. V gene TRBV4-3 combines with J gene TRBJ2-7; D gene unclear. In germline, CDR1 is LGHNA, CDR2 YSLEER. Trimming took 1 base from V and 4 from J, leaving 11 bases between them. This CDR3 spans 14 amino acids. CDR3 amino acids: CASSQGTERYEQYF. The DNA for the CDR3 is TGCGCCAGCAGCCAAGGGACGGAAAGGTACGAGCAGTACTTC.

This clonotype turned up a few times. This chain links TRBV7-8 with TRBJ2-3; D might be TRBD1 or TRBD2, each matching 5 bases. This CDR3 region has 14 residues. Deletions cut 7 bases from V and 5 bases from J, with 16 bases between. The germline CDR1 and CDR2 sequences are SGHVS and FQNEAQ. The CDR3 nucleotides are TGTGCCAGCAACCGGGGTGGGGCTAGAGATACGCAGTATTTT. Encoded protein: CASNRGGARDTQYF.

This clonotype was recorded at least ten times. This chain joins TRBV7-9 and TRBJ1-2; no definite D call. V dropped 0 bases and J dropped 4 bases, with 9 bases sitting between them. The germline V gene encodes CDR1 SEHNR and CDR2 FQNEAQ (reference sequence). This CDR3 comprises 14 residues. The DNA of the CDR3 is TGTGCCAGCAGCTTAGCGCCCCCCGGCTATGGCTACACCTTC. Translated: CASSLAPPGYGYTF.

J is TRBJ2-5 and V is TRBV18, with D maybe TRBD1 (6 bases). Germline V gives CDR1 KGHSH, CDR2 LQKENI. The CDR3 totals 17 residues. Between the trimmed V and J ends, which lost 3 bases and 2 bases, there was a span of 19 bases. Written as DNA, the CDR3 is TGTGCCAGCTCACCCGGGCTTGTGGGGGACAAACAAGAGACCCAGTACTTC. It translates to CASSPGLVGDKQETQYF.

The chain combines TRBV3-1 with TRBJ2-5, with D possibly matching TRBD1 (6 bases). Germline CDR1 reads LGHDT; CDR2 reads YNNKEL (reference sequence). The V end was cut by 0 bases, the J end by 8 bases, with 22 bases between. The CDR3 extends over 17 amino acids. The CDR3 here is CASSQEGTYQGFTTQYF. The CDR3 bases are TGTGCCAGCAGCCAAGAGGGCACATATCAGGGGTTTACAACCCAGTACTTC.

This clonotype was found a few times. The V gene is TRBV12-3 or TRBV12-4, the J gene TRBJ1-2, with D maybe TRBD1 (5 bases). V was pared by 6 bases and J by 1 base, with 15 bases between. This CDR3 has 15 residues. CDR3 DNA sequence: TGTGCCAGCAGCCCCTCCACACAGGTTAACTATGGCTACACCTTC. It is translated as CASSPSTQVNYGYTF.

This clonotype was seen a handful of times. This rearrangement joins TRBV7-2 to TRBJ1-2; D not certain. The germline V gene has CDR1 SGHTA and CDR2 FQGNSA. This CDR3 has 13 residues. Trimming removed 2 bases from V and 4 bases from J, with 8 bases in between. The CDR3: CASSLRETYGYTF. CDR3 bases: TGTGCCAGCAGCTTACGGGAGACCTATGGCTACACCTTC.

The chain employs TRBV7-8 and TRBJ2-1; 9 bases match TRBD1. The CDR3 totals 13 residues. Germline V gives CDR1 SGHVS, CDR2 FQNEAQ. The J segment lost 9 bases and the V segment lost 4 bases, leaving 4 bases of the junction unmatched. The CDR3 nucleotides are TGTGCCAGCAGCTCGGACAGGGGCGGTGAGCAGTTCTTC. Protein product: CASSSDRGGEQFF.